This TCR beta chain was observed in a study of Ad26.COV2.S vaccination and SARS-CoV-2 variants. Germline loops: CDR1 SGHTA, CDR2 FQGNSA. The CDR3 length is 16 residues. The V gene lost 4 bases and the J gene lost 5 bases, with 19 bases spanning the gap. The protocol was immunoSEQ multiplex PCR, while the TCRdb copy is restricted to in-frame clones and leaves out a portion. The table has around 350,000 clones, about 92% seen once. As to this clone: Its matching antigen is unknown.

Study-wide findings and caveats: There was reportedly substantial breadth in spike-specific CD8+ and CD4+ T cell responses after vaccination. Measurements of TCR breadth and depth may have given underestimates of the total T cell responses. Placebo recipients trailed vaccine recipients in spike-specific TCR breadth. Vaccinees and placebo recipients showed similar non-spike TCR breadth.

This clonotype was sampled from a human donor who had recovered from COVID-19. The genes are TRBV7-2 and TRBJ2-3, with D possibly being TRBD2 (6 bases). The input for sequencing was peripheral blood, taken after recovery from COVID-19. This chain's CDR3 is CASSSRGSFGGDTQYF. The CDR3 nucleotides are TGTGCCAGCAGCTCCCGGGGCTCATTCGGGGGAGATACGCAGTATTTT.